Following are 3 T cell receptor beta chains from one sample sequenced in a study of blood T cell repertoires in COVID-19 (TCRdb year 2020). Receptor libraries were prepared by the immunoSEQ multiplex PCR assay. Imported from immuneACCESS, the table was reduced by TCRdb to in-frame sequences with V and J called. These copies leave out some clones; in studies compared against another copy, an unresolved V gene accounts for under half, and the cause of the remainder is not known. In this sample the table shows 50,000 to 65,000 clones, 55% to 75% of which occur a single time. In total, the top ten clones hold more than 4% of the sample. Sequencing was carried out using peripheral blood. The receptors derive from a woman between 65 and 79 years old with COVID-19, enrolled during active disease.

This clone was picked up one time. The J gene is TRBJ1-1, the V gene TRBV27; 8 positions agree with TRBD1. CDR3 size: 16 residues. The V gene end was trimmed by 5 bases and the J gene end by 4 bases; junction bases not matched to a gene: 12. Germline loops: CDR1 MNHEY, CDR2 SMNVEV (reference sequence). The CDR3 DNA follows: TGTGCCAGCAGTGGGTGGACAGGGAATATGGGCACTGAAGCTTTCTTT. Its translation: CASSGWTGNMGTEAFF.

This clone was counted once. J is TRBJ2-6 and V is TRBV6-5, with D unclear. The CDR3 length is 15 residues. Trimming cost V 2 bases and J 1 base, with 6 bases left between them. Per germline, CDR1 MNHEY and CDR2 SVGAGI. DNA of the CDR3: TGTGCCAGCAGTTACCTCCTGTCTGGGGCCAACGTCCTGACTTTC. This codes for CASSYLLSGANVLTF.

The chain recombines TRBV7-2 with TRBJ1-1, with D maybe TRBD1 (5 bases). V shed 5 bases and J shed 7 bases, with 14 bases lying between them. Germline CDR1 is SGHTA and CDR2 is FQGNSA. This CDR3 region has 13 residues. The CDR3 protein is CASSPRAGDEAFF. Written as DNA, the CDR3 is TGTGCCAGCAGCCCCCGAGCGGGGGATGAAGCTTTCTTT.